This T cell receptor beta chain was recorded in a study of T cell clonality in common variable immunodeficiency. Germline V gene sequence: CDR1 SGHTA, CDR2 FQGNSA. The CDR3 loop spans 13 amino acids. Trimming removed 6 bases from V and 1 base from J, with 9 bases in between. Study outcomes and limitations: Common variable immunodeficiency TCR beta sequences reportedly had fewer deletions and N-nucleotide insertions. CVID patient heterogeneity limited repertoire-clinical complication correlations.

There are a few counts of this clone. Its antigen remains unidentified. The DNA ends 3 residues before the CDR3 does, and the rest of the CDR3 is filled in from the germline J gene. The method was immunoSEQ multiplex PCR; TCRdb's version includes in-frame clones alone and lacks a portion of them. The sample yields fewer than 20,000 clones, without any singletons. The receptor comes from a human donor with common variable immunodeficiency. The rearrangement links TRBV7-2 to TRBJ1-2; D gene unclear. What was sequenced was peripheral blood mononuclear cells. The sequenced CDR3 bases are TGTGCCAGCAGTTACGCTAGTAACTATGGC. It yields the protein CASSYASNYG. Given in full, the CDR3 is CASSYASNYGYTF.